This T cell receptor (beta chain) originates from a study of regulatory T cells in long-lasting Graves disease. Time point reported: newly diagnosed GD, antithyroid drugs for less than 3 months. Researchers made the TCR library from RNA that was extracted from PBMCs. Assembly of TCR beta libraries relied on iRepertoire HTBI primers together with Arm-PCR of CDR3 regions. In the study's own analysis: Across samples, roughly 64 TRBV and some 13 TRBJ segments were found. TCRdb re-analysed the multiplex PCR reads in MiXCR, keeping a single row per CDR3 protein. The V and J calls, along with clone size, are taken from TCRdb and not from the paper's own processing. The sample lists some 250,000 distinct CDR3 sequences; roughly 21% were seen once. Comment on this clonotype: Its antigen is unknown.

Overall study findings and caveats: TRBV28, TRBJ1-2 and TRBJ2-5 were segments that persistent disease favored.

This CDR3 has 13 residues. Trimming took off 2 bases at V and 2 bases at J, with 7 bases between the two ends. CDR1 is LGHDT, CDR2 YNNKEL, per germline (reference sequence). The sequence derives from a female donor with Graves disease. The input for sequencing was peripheral blood mononuclear cells (PBMCs), taken at new diagnosis, from a patient treated with antithyroid drugs. This chain uses TRBV3-1 with TRBJ2-7; D not resolved. Here the CDR3 DNA reads TGTGCCAGCAGCCAATACCAAGCCTACGAGCAGTACTTC. Translating it yields CASSQYQAYEQYF.